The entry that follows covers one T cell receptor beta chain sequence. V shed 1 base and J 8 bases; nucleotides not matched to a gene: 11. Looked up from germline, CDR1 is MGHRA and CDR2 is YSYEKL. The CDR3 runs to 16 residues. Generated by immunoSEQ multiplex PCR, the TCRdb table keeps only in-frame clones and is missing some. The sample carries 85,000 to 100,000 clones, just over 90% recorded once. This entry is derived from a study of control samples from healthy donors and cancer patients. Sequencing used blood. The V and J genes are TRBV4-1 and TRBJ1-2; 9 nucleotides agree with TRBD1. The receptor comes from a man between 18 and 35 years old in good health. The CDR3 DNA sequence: TGCGCCAGCAGCCAAGGGCCGGGACAGGGAAACGGAGGCTACACCTTC. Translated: CASSQGPGQGNGGYTF.